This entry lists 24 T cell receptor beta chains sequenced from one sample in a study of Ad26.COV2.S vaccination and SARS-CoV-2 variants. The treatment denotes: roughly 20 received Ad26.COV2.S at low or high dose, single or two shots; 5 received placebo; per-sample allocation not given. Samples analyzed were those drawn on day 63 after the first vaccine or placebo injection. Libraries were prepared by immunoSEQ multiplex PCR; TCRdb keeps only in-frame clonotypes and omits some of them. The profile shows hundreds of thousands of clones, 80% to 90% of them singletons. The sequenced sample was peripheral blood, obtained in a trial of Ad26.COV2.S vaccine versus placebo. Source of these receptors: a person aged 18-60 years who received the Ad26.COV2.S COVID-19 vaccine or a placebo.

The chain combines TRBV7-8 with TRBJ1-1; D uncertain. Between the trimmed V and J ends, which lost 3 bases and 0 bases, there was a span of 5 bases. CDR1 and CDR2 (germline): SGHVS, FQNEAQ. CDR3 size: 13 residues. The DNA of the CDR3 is TGTGCCAGCAGCTTGATTATGAACACTGAAGCTTTCTTT. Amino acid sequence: CASSLIMNTEAFF.

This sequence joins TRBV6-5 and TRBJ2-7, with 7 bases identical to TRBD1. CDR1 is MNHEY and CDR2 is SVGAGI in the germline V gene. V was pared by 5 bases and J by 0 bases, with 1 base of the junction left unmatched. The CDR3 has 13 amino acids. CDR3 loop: CASSPGGSYEQYF. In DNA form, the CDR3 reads TGTGCCAGCAGTCCAGGGGGCTCCTACGAGCAGTACTTC.

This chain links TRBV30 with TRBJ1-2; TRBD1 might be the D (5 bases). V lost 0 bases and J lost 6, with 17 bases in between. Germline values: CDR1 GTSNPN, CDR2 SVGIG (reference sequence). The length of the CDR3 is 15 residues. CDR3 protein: CAWSVWSRELHGYTF. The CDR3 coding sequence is TGTGCCTGGAGTGTATGGTCCAGGGAGCTACATGGCTACACCTTC.

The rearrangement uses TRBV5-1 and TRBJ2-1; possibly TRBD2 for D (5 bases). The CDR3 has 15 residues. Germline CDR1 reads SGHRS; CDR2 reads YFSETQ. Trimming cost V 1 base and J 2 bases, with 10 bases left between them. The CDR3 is CASSLSDWAYNEQFF. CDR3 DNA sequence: TGCGCCAGCAGCTTGTCGGACTGGGCCTACAATGAGCAGTTCTTC.

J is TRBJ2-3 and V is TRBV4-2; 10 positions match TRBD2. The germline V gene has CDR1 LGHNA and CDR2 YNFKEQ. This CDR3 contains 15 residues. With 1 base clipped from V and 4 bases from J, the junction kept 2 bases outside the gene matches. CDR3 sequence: CASSQVAGGPDTQYF. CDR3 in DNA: TGTGCCAGCAGCCAAGTAGCGGGAGGCCCAGATACGCAGTATTTT.

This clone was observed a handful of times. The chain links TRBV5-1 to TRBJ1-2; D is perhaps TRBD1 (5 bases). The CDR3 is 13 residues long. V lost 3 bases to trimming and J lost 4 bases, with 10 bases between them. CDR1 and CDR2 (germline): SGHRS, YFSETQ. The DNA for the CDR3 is TGCGCCAGCAGCTCGGACAACGCCTATGGCTACACCTTC. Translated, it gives CASSSDNAYGYTF.

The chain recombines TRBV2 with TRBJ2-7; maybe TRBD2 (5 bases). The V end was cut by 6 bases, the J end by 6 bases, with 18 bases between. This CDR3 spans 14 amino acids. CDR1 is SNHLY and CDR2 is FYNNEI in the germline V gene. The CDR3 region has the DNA TGTGCCAGCAGCCGCGGGCCATTACGGGGCGAGCAGTACTTC. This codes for CASSRGPLRGEQYF.

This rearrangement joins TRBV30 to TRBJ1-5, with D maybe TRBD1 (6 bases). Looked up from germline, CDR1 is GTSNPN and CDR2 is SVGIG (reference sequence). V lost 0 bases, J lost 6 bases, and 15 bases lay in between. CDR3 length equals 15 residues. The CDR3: CAWSVKWGAGQPQHF. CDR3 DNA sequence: TGTGCCTGGAGTGTCAAGTGGGGGGCAGGTCAGCCCCAGCATTTT.

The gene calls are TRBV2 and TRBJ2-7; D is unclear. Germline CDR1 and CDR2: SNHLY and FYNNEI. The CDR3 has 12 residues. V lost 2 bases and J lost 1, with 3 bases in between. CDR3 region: CASSEQSYEQYF. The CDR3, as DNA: TGTGCCAGCAGTGAACAGTCCTACGAGCAGTACTTC.

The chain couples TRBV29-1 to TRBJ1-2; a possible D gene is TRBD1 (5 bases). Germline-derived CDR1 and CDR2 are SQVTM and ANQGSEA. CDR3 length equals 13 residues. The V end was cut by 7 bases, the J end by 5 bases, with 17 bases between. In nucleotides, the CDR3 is TGCAGCGCCAGGGACCGCGGACCATATGGCTACACCTTC. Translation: CSARDRGPYGYTF. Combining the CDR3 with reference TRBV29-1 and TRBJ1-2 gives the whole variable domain SAVISQKPSRDICQRGTSLTIQCQVDSQVTMMFWYRQQPGQSLTLIATANQGSEATYESGFVIDKFPISRPNLTFSTLTVSNMSPEDSSIYLCSARDRGPYGYTFGSGTRLTVV.

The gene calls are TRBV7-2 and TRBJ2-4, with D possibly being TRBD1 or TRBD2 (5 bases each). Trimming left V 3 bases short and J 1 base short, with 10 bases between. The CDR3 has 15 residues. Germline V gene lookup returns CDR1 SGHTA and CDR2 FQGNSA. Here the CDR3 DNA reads TGTGCCAGCAGCTTCGGGGCGGCCGCCAAAAACATTCAGTACTTC. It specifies CASSFGAAAKNIQYF.

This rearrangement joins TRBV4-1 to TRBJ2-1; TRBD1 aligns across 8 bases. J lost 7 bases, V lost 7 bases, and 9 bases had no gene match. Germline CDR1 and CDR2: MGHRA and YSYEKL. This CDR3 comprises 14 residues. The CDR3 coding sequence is TGCGCCAGCACCCTTTGGACAGGGACGAATGAGCAGTTCTTC. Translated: CASTLWTGTNEQFF.

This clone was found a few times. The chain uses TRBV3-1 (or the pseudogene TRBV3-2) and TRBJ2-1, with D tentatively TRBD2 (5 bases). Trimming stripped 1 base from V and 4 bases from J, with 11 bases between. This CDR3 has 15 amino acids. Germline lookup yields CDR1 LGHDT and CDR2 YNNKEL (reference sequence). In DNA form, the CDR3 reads TGTGCCAGCAGCCAAGGGCGGGCACTTTACAATGAGCAGTTCTTC. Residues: CASSQGRALYNEQFF.

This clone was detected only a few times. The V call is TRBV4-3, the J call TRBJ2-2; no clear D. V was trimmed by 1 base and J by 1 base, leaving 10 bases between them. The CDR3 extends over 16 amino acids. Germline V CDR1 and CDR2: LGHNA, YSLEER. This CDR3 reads CASSQGPAGNTGELFF. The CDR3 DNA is TGCGCCAGCAGCCAAGGTCCCGCAGGGAACACCGGGGAGCTGTTTTTT.

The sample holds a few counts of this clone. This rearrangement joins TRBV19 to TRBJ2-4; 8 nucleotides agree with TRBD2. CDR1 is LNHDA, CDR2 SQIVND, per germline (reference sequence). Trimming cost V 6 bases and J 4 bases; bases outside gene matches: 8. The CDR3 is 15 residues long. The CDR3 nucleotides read TGTGCCAGTAGCCAACAAGCGGGGGTTAAAAACATTCAGTACTTC. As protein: CASSQQAGVKNIQYF.

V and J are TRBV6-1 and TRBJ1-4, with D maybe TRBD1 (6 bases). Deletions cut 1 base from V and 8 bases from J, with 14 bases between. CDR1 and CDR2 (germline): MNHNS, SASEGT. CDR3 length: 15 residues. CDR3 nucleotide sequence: TGTGCCAGCAGTGAAGACCCGGGGGCGCGGGAAAAACTGTTTTTT. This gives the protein CASSEDPGAREKLFF.

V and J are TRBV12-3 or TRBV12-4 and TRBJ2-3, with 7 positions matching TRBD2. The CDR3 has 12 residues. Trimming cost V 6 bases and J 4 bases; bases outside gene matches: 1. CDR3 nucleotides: TGTGCCAGCAGCCGGGGGGCAGATACGCAGTATTTT. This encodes CASSRGADTQYF.

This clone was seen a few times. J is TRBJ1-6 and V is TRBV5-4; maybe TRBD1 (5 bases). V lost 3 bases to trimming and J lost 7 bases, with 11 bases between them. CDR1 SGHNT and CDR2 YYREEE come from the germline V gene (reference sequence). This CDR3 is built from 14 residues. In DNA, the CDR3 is TGTGCCAGCAGCTCCGGGACGGGGAATTCACCCCTCCACTTT. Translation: CASSSGTGNSPLHF.

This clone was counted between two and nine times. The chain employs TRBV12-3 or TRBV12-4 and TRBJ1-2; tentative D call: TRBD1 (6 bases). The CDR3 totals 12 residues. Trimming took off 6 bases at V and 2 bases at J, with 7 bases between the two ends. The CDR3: CASRGGNYGYTF. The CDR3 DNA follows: TGTGCCAGCAGAGGGGGAAACTATGGCTACACCTTC.

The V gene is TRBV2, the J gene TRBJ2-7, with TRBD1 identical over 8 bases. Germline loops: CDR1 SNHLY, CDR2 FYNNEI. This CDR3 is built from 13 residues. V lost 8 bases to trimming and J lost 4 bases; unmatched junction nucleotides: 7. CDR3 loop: CASVGTGGYEQYF. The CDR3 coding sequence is TGTGCCAGCGTAGGGACAGGAGGGTACGAGCAGTACTTC.

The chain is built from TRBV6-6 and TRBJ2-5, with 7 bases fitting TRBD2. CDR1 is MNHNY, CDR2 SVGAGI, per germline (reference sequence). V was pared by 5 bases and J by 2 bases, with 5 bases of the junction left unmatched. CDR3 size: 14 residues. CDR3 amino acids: CASSPRAGQETQYF. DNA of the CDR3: TGTGCCAGCAGTCCGCGAGCGGGGCAAGAGACCCAGTACTTC.

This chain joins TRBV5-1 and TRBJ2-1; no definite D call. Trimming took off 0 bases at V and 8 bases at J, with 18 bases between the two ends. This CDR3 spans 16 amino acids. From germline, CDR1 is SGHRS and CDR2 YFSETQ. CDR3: CASSLDEKAPVDEQFF. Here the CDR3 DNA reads TGCGCCAGCAGCTTGGATGAAAAGGCTCCAGTGGATGAGCAGTTCTTC.

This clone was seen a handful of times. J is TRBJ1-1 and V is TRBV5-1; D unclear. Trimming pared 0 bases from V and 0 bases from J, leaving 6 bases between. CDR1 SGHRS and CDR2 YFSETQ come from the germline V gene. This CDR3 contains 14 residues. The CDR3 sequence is CASSLVGMNTEAFF. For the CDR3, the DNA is TGCGCCAGCAGCTTGGTCGGGATGAACACTGAAGCTTTCTTT.

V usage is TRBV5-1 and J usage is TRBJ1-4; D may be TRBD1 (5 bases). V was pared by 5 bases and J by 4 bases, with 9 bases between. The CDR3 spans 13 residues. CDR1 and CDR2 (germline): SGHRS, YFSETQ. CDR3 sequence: CASRGGLNEKLFF. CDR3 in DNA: TGCGCCAGCAGGGGGGGACTTAATGAAAAACTGTTTTTT.